This TCR beta chain was recovered during a study of cytomegalovirus exposure and HLA in healthy donors. Overall study: A later analysis reported the 100 to 150 validation repertoires used the same platform as the approximately 700 first-cohort repertoires. Study-wide results and limits: Subsequent analysis of the 120 or so validation repertoires found a tendency for first-cohort TCR clusters to co-occur. Confirmation was obtained in vitro that three CMV-associated chains are specific for CMV antigens. Associated with cytomegalovirus, according to the listing, were approximately 160 TCR beta chains.

V dropped 6 bases and J dropped 1; count of bases not matched to a gene: 5. This CDR3 has 14 residues. CDR1 and CDR2 (germline): WNHNN, SYGVQD (reference sequence). Regarding this clone: Its antigen is unidentified.

Data came from immunoSEQ multiplex PCR; TCRdb stores just in-frame clones and leaves some out. The profile covers roughly 100,000 clones, with about 88% appearing a single time and under 4.5% taken by the ten largest. This clonotype originated in a woman between 18 and 29 years old in good health and CMV-seropositive. The chain joins TRBV10-1 to TRBJ1-1; 7 nucleotides align to TRBD1. The specimen was PBMCs. CDR3 sequence reads: CASRSDRENTEAFF. The DNA of the CDR3 is TGCGCCAGCAGATCCGACAGGGAGAACACTGAAGCTTTCTTT.